The 13 T cell receptor beta chains given below trace back to one sample, sequenced in a study of T cells in Graves' hyperthyroidism and ophthalmopathy. What was amplified from RNA transcripts were TCR beta CDR3 regions. Researchers ran a first-round RT-PCR on the TCR CDR3 using the HTBI primer set. TCRdb analysed the multiplex PCR reads with MiXCR anew, one entry per CDR3 protein. The data contain about 370,000 distinct CDR3 sequences, about 16% of them singletons. The sample taken for sequencing was blood. The receptors were sampled from an older woman with Graves' ophthalmopathy.

This clonotype was seen ten or more times. The chain couples TRBV12-3 or TRBV12-4 to TRBJ2-7; a possible D gene is TRBD1 (5 bases). This CDR3 is built from 13 residues. V was shortened by 2 bases and J by 2 bases, with 7 bases between the two germline ends. DNA of the CDR3: TGTGCCAGCAGTTTATTGACAGCCTACGAGCAGTACTTC. Protein product: CASSLLTAYEQYF.

Only a few counts were recorded for this clonotype. The CDR3 sequence is CASSTTGSLFYF. The DNA of the CDR3 is TGTGCCAGCAGTACAACAGGGTCCCTTTTTTACTTC. The chain carries TRBV28 and TRBJ2-5; D is perhaps TRBD1 (6 bases). The germline V and J ends were trimmed by 5 bases and 14 bases, with 18 bases remaining between them. CDR1 and CDR2 (germline): MDHEN, SYDVKM. There are 12 residues in the CDR3.

This clonotype came up many times. The J gene is TRBJ2-1, the V gene TRBV27; maybe TRBD1 (6 bases). Looked up from germline, CDR1 is MNHEY and CDR2 is SMNVEV (reference sequence). The CDR3 covers 16 residues. V lost 0 bases and J lost 0, with 9 bases in between. The CDR3, as DNA: TGTGCCAGCAGTTTATCTACAGGGTACTCCTACAATGAGCAGTTCTTC. Its protein is CASSLSTGYSYNEQFF.

The table lists this clonotype with many counts. V and J are TRBV20-1 and TRBJ2-6; TRBD1 is a possible D gene (6 bases). In germline, CDR1 is DFQATT, CDR2 SNEGSKA (reference sequence). This CDR3 comprises 18 residues. V was shortened by 1 base and J by 0 bases, with 16 bases between the two germline ends. CDR3 region: CSARAPGVPSSGANVLTF. The CDR3 DNA reads as TGCAGTGCTAGAGCACCAGGGGTTCCTAGCTCTGGGGCCAACGTCCTGACTTTC.

This clonotype has ten or more counts. The chain links TRBV20-1 to TRBJ2-1, with D uncertain. The CDR3 totals 14 residues. The V end was cut by 3 bases, the J end by 2 bases, with 11 bases between. From germline, CDR1 is DFQATT and CDR2 SNEGSKA (reference sequence). The CDR3 DNA sequence: TGCAGTGCTAGTAACCTCGAAGCCTACAATGAGCAGTTCTTC. Encoded protein: CSASNLEAYNEQFF.

The chain is built from TRBV24-1 and TRBJ2-2; a weak D match, TRBD1 (6 bases). Germline CDR1 is KGHDR and CDR2 is SFDVKD. This CDR3 is 14 amino acids long. V was trimmed by 4 bases and J by 5 bases, leaving 10 bases between them. The DNA for the CDR3 is TGTGCCACCAGTGACCGGACAGTTACCGGGGAGCTGTTTTTT. Amino acid sequence: CATSDRTVTGELFF.

This clonotype was observed a few times. CDR3 amino acids: CASSEGLQVEQYF. The CDR3 nucleotides read TGCGCCAGCAGCGAGGGACTTCAGGTCGAGCAGTACTTC. The gene calls are TRBV5-1 and TRBJ2-7, with D possibly TRBD2 on 6 matching bases. This CDR3 is built from 13 residues. CDR1 SGHRS and CDR2 YFSETQ come from the germline V gene. The V end lost 4 bases, the J end lost 6 bases, and 14 bases lay between the germline ends.

This clonotype was counted between two and nine times. The V call is TRBV3-1, the J call TRBJ2-2; 10 nucleotides agree with TRBD2. V gave up 3 bases and J gave up 1 base; unmatched junction bases: 2. Per germline, CDR1 LGHDT and CDR2 YNNKEL (reference sequence). The CDR3 runs 16 residues. The CDR3 spells CASSHRTSGNTGELFF. CDR3 nucleotide sequence: TGTGCCAGCAGCCATCGGACTAGCGGGAACACCGGGGAGCTGTTTTTT. The full variable domain, its missing parts supplied by reference TRBV3-1 and TRBJ2-2, is DTAVSQTPKYLVTQMGNDKSIKCEQNLGHDTMYWYKQDSKKFLKIMFSYNNKELIINETVPNRFSPKSPDKAHLNLHINSLELGDSAVYFCASSHRTSGNTGELFFGEGSRLTVL.

This clonotype has more than one count but fewer than ten. The rearrangement links TRBV12-3 or TRBV12-4 to TRBJ1-6; 9 nucleotides align to TRBD1. This CDR3 is 13 amino acids long. V lost 8 bases, J lost 7 bases, and 3 bases stayed unmatched. The DNA of the CDR3 is TGTGCCAGCCGTGGACAGGGGAATTCACCCCTCCACTTT. Translating it yields CASRGQGNSPLHF.

This clonotype was observed at least ten times. The J gene is TRBJ2-7, the V gene TRBV29-1, with 15 bases lining up with TRBD2. J gave up 2 bases and V 2 bases, and 7 bases lay outside the gene matches. The CDR3 sequence is 17 residues long. In germline, CDR1 is SQVTM, CDR2 ANQGSEA. In nucleotides, the CDR3 is TGCAGCGTTGAAACGGGACTAGCGGGAGGACTCACCTACGAGCAGTACTTC. Translated: CSVETGLAGGLTYEQYF.

This clonotype was seen ten or more times. V gene TRBV6-1 combines with J gene TRBJ2-7, with TRBD2 as a possible D gene (6 bases). This CDR3 has 15 amino acids. In germline, CDR1 is MNHNS, CDR2 SASEGT. Trimming removed 7 bases from V and 0 bases from J, with 16 bases in between. The CDR3 DNA follows: TGTGCCAGCACAAAAGGGAGCGGGTACTCCTACGAGCAGTACTTC. Its protein is CASTKGSGYSYEQYF.

This clonotype has a count of ten or more. This chain connects TRBV3-1 to TRBJ2-7, with 7 bases matching TRBD2. This CDR3 has 15 residues. Unmatched junction bases numbered 10, after V lost 5 bases and J lost 3 bases. Germline CDR1 LGHDT, CDR2 YNNKEL (reference sequence). CDR3 residues: CASSGGASGLYEQYF. The CDR3 DNA follows: TGTGCCAGCAGCGGGGGTGCTAGCGGACTCTACGAGCAGTACTTC.

At least ten counts were recorded for this clonotype. The V gene is TRBV5-8, the J gene TRBJ2-1, with 7 positions matching TRBD2. Unmatched junction bases numbered 2, after V lost 0 bases and J lost 8 bases. Germline assignment: CDR1 SGHTS and CDR2 YDEGEE. The CDR3 sequence is 13 residues long. The CDR3 DNA reads TGTGCCAGCAGCTTGGGCGGGAGCGATGAGCAGTTCTTC. It encodes CASSLGGSDEQFF.